The T cell receptor (beta chain) under discussion was sequenced for a study of shared clonotypes between healthy human individuals. Study outcomes and limitations: Limitation of the genetic and exposure-history diversity represented came from the few donors. Large depth notwithstanding, sorted-subset sequencing proved incomplete by rarefaction. Sharing across four donors was highest in naive CD4 (roughly 5%) and lowest in memory CD8 (0.4%).

CD8 cells classed as naive were CD45RO-negative and positively selected for CCR7, excluding terminally differentiated effector memory CD45RA+ cells. A word on this clone: Its antigen remains unknown.

Some clones are missing from TCRdb's copy, which holds only in-frame ones; the method was immunoSEQ multiplex PCR. The sample has about 2.2 million clones, 80% to 95% seen once. The specimen was naive CD8+ T cells from PBMCs. The TCR originated in a young man in good health. Some clones in this sample may be carry-over from other donors' samples.

CDR3 in amino acids: CASSQEATDTQYF. The CDR3 nucleotides are TGTGCCAGCAGCCAAGAGGCCACAGATACGCAGTATTTT. The chain carries TRBV14 and TRBJ2-3; D is undetermined. Trimming shortened V by 0 bases and J by 2 bases, and 3 bases separated the two germline ends. Germline values: CDR1 SGHDN, CDR2 FVKESK. This CDR3 has 13 amino acids.